A selection of T cell receptor beta chains follows, all from one sample in a study of T-cell memory formation after mild COVID-19. In TCRdb, the 5' RACE reads were re-called with MiXCR into one record per CDR3 protein. The top ten hold around 13% of the sample, which has hundreds of thousands of distinct CDR3 sequences, around 17% seen once. The sample consisted of PBMCs or a T cell subset sorted from them (not recorded which). The source is an adult woman who had mild COVID-19 (a few samples of this study predate the infection). Cell type and time point are not known. The CDR3 runs from the conserved cysteine through the conserved F or W. The order of the fields is D gene, clone size, J gene, V gene, CDR3 protein, CDR3 DNA. The D gene is left open where the match is weak. Size tells how often a clone was seen (once, few, many) or the class of an expanded clone, and some rows leave it out.

d_call: TRBD2; clone_size: .; j_call: TRBJ2-2; v_call: TRBV20-1; cdr3_aa: CSARASGRRNTGELFF; cdr3_nt: TGCAGTGCTAGAGCTAGCGGGAGAAGGAACACCGGGGAGCTGTTTTTT
d_call: TRBD2; clone_size: few; j_call: TRBJ2-1; v_call: TRBV9; cdr3_aa: CASSPSSGSPNEQFF; cdr3_nt: TGTGCCAGCAGCCCCTCTAGCGGGAGTCCGAATGAGCAGTTCTTC
d_call: .; clone_size: few; j_call: TRBJ1-1; v_call: TRBV4-1; cdr3_aa: CASSHPGLTEAFF; cdr3_nt: TGCGCCAGCAGCCATCCAGGACTTACTGAAGCTTTCTTT
d_call: .; clone_size: .; j_call: TRBJ1-3; v_call: TRBV5-1; cdr3_aa: CASSQEPAGSGNTIYF; cdr3_nt: TGCGCCAGCAGCCAAGAACCGGCAGGGTCTGGAAACACCATATATTTT
d_call: .; clone_size: .; j_call: TRBJ1-2; v_call: TRBV20-1; cdr3_aa: CSAPRGSSGSDGYTF; cdr3_nt: TGCAGTGCTCCTCGCGGCTCTTCGGGGTCGGATGGCTACACCTTC
d_call: .; clone_size: .; j_call: TRBJ1-5; v_call: TRBV29-1; cdr3_aa: CSAAAGGANQPQHF; cdr3_nt: TGCAGCGCCGCAGCGGGGGGGGCGAATCAGCCCCAGCATTTT
d_call: TRBD2; clone_size: few; j_call: TRBJ2-1; v_call: TRBV24-1; cdr3_aa: CATSDDSGRNYNEQFF; cdr3_nt: TGTGCCACCAGTGACGATAGCGGGAGGAACTACAATGAGCAGTTCTTC
d_call: .; clone_size: .; j_call: TRBJ2-7; v_call: TRBV10-3; cdr3_aa: CAISAGLHPYEQYF; cdr3_nt: TGTGCCATCAGTGCGGGACTTCATCCCTACGAGCAGTACTTC
d_call: .; clone_size: .; j_call: TRBJ1-6; v_call: TRBV30; cdr3_aa: CAWSSRVSPLHF; cdr3_nt: TGTGCCTGGAGTTCCCGGGTTTCACCCCTCCACTTT
d_call: TRBD1; clone_size: once; j_call: TRBJ1-1; v_call: TRBV6-2/TRBV6-3; cdr3_aa: CASTRDSQNTEAFF; cdr3_nt: TGTGCCAGCACCCGGGACAGCCAGAACACTGAAGCTTTCTTT
d_call: .; clone_size: few; j_call: TRBJ1-1; v_call: TRBV29-1; cdr3_aa: CSAVGPVGLMNTEAFF; cdr3_nt: TGCAGCGCTGTTGGGCCCGTGGGACTTATGAACACTGAAGCTTTCTTT
d_call: TRBD1; clone_size: .; j_call: TRBJ2-1; v_call: TRBV4-2; cdr3_aa: CASSQRDRGSNEQFF; cdr3_nt: TGTGCCAGCAGCCAACGGGACAGGGGCTCCAATGAGCAGTTCTTC
d_call: TRBD2; clone_size: few; j_call: TRBJ2-1; v_call: TRBV7-8; cdr3_aa: CASSLPSGGSYNEQFF; cdr3_nt: TGTGCCAGCAGTTTACCTAGCGGGGGGTCCTACAATGAGCAGTTCTTC
d_call: TRBD2; clone_size: .; j_call: TRBJ2-7; v_call: TRBV27; cdr3_aa: CATGAGGPYEQYF; cdr3_nt: TGTGCCACGGGGGCGGGAGGGCCCTACGAGCAGTACTTC
d_call: .; clone_size: .; j_call: TRBJ2-1; v_call: TRBV18; cdr3_aa: CASSEAYNEQFF; cdr3_nt: TGTGCCAGCTCAGAGGCGTACAATGAGCAGTTCTTC
d_call: TRBD1; clone_size: few; j_call: TRBJ2-1; v_call: TRBV11-1; cdr3_aa: CASTPGFGTDINEQFF; cdr3_nt: TGTGCCAGCACCCCAGGGTTCGGGACAGATATCAATGAGCAGTTCTTC
d_call: .; clone_size: few; j_call: TRBJ2-3; v_call: TRBV29-1; cdr3_aa: CSVTIVGGTDTQYF; cdr3_nt: TGCAGCGTCACAATCGTGGGGGGCACAGATACGCAGTATTTT
d_call: .; clone_size: .; j_call: TRBJ1-1; v_call: TRBV13; cdr3_aa: CASSLGPAGSMLTEAFF; cdr3_nt: TGTGCCAGCAGCTTAGGCCCCGCCGGGTCAATGCTCACTGAAGCTTTCTTT
d_call: TRBD1; clone_size: few; j_call: TRBJ2-5; v_call: TRBV12-3/TRBV12-4; cdr3_aa: CASSLALYRGRETQYF; cdr3_nt: TGTGCCAGCAGTTTAGCCCTGTACAGGGGGCGGGAGACCCAGTACTTC
d_call: .; clone_size: .; j_call: TRBJ1-2; v_call: TRBV19; cdr3_aa: CASSIVDSYGYTF; cdr3_nt: TGTGCCAGTAGTATAGTTGACAGCTATGGCTACACCTTC
d_call: .; clone_size: .; j_call: TRBJ1-1; v_call: TRBV27; cdr3_aa: CASSSGTMNTEAFF; cdr3_nt: TGTGCCAGCAGTTCCGGGACGATGAACACTGAAGCTTTCTTT